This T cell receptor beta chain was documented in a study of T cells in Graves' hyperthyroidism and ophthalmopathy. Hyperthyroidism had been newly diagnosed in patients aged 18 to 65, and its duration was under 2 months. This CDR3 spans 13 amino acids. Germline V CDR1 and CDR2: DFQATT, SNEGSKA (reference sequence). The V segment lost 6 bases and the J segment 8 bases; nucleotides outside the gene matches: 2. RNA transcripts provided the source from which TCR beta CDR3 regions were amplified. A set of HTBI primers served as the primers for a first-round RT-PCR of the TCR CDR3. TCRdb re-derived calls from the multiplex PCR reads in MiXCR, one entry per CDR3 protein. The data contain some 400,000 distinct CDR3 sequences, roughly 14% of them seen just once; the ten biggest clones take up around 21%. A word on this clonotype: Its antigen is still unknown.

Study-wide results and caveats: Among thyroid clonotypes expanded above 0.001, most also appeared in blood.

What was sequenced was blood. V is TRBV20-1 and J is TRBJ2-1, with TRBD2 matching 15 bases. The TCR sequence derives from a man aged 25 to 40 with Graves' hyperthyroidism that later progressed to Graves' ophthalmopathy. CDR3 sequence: CSAGTSGGHEQFF. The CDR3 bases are TGCAGTGCCGGGACTAGCGGGGGGCATGAGCAGTTCTTC.